This TCR beta chain derives from a study of beta chain features in type 1 diabetes. Notes on the study in general: Within each of all four CD4+ subsets, Type 1 diabetes patients had TCRB CDR3s that were moderately but significantly shorter.

Details on this clone: The target antigen is unknown.

The authors reverse transcribed all of the isolated RNA, so sequencing captured expressed TCRB transcripts. Profiled with immunoSEQ multiplex PCR; TCRdb holds only in-frame clones, not every one. The sample has approximately 15,000 clones, 65% to 85% seen once. Germline lookup yields CDR1 MNHEY and CDR2 SMNVEV (reference sequence). Trimming removed 6 bases from V and 2 bases from J; junction bases left unmatched: 5. The CDR3 extends over 14 amino acids. The receptor's source is a woman aged 18-35 years with type 1 diabetes. Sequenced input: stem cell memory CD4+ T cells from blood. The rearrangement joins TRBV27 to TRBJ2-7; 9 positions match TRBD1. The CDR3 coding sequence is TGTGCCAGCAGGGATACAGGGGGCACCTACGAGCAGTACTTC. This codes for CASRDTGGTYEQYF.